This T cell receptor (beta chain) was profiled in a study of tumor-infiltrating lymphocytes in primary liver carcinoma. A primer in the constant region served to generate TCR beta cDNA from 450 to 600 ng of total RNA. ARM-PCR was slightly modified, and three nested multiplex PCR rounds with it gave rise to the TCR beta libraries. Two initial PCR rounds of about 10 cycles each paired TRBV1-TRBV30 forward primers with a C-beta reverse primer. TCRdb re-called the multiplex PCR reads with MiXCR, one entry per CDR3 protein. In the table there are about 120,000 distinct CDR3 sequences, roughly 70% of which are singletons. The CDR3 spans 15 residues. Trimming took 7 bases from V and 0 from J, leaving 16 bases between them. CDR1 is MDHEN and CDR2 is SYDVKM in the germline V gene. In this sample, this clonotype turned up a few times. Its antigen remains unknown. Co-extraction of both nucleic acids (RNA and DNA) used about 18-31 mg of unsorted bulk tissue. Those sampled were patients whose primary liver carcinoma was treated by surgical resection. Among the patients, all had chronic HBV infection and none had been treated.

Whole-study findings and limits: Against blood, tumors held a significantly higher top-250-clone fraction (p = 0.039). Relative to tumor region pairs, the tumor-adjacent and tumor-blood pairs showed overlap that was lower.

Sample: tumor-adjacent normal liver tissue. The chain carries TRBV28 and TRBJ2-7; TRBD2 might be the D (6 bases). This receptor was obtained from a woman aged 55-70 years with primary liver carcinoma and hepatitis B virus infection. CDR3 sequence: CASTPWGGSSYEQYF. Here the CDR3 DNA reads TGTGCCAGCACCCCTTGGGGAGGTAGCTCCTACGAGCAGTACTTC.